A single sample is the source of the 10 T cell receptor beta chains below, sequenced in a study of cytomegalovirus exposure and HLA in healthy donors. The primer mix had 60 Vbeta and 13 Jbeta primers. Only in-frame clones appear in the TCRdb table, and some are missing; sequencing was by immunoSEQ multiplex PCR. The data show approximately 260,000 clones, with 84% seen just once and more than 1.5% held by the top ten. Sample: PBMCs. The receptors were gathered from a woman aged 40-49 years in good health and CMV-seropositive.

The V gene is TRBV19, the J gene TRBJ2-5; 13 nucleotides line up with TRBD2. The junction had 12 bases not matched to a gene; V was cut back by 7 bases and J by 4 bases. The CDR3 spans 17 residues. Germline V gene sequence: CDR1 LNHDA, CDR2 SQIVND (reference sequence). CDR3 protein: CASKPGLAGLGGETQYF. DNA of the CDR3: TGTGCCAGTAAACCGGGACTAGCGGGATTGGGCGGAGAGACCCAGTACTTC.

The chain couples TRBV5-1 to TRBJ1-4, with 7 bases identical to TRBD1. Germline CDR1 and CDR2: SGHRS and YFSETQ. V trimming: 10 bases; J trimming: 7 bases; junction bases outside the gene matches: 25. This CDR3 is built from 18 residues. The CDR3 reads CACPLRGVLRQGREKLFF. The CDR3 coding sequence is TGCGCCTGCCCTTTGAGGGGTGTATTGAGACAGGGACGTGAAAAACTGTTTTTT.

This clone was observed a single time. CDR3 in amino acids: CASSILNREAFF. The CDR3 nucleotides are TGTGCCAGTAGTATACTTAATAGAGAAGCTTTCTTT. V gene TRBV19 combines with J gene TRBJ1-1, with D uncertain. The CDR3 sequence is 12 residues long. Trimming stripped 2 bases from V and 8 bases from J, with 9 bases between. Germline CDR1 LNHDA, CDR2 SQIVND (reference sequence).

This chain links TRBV10-3 with TRBJ1-5, with unresolved D. V was clipped by 0 bases and J by 6 bases, with 9 bases between them. This CDR3 has 14 residues. Germline-derived CDR1 and CDR2 are ENHRY and SYGVKD. CDR3 in DNA: TGTGCCATCAGTGAGTCGTTCGGGTCTCAGCCCCAGCATTTT. This codes for CAISESFGSQPQHF.

This chain connects TRBV5-1 to TRBJ2-5, with 7 bases fitting TRBD1. The trim removed 3 bases at V and 2 bases at J, leaving 1 base unmatched. There are 13 residues in the CDR3. Germline lookup yields CDR1 SGHRS and CDR2 YFSETQ. CDR3 coding DNA: TGCGCCAGCAGCTGGGACAGACAAGAGACCCAGTACTTC. This codes for CASSWDRQETQYF. Combining the CDR3 with reference TRBV5-1 and TRBJ2-5 gives the whole variable domain KAGVTQTPRYLIKTRGQQVTLSCSPISGHRSVSWYQQTPGQGLQFLFEYFSETQRNKGNFPGRFSGRQFSNSRSEMNVSTLELGDSALYLCASSWDRQETQYFGPGTRLLVL.

The V and J genes are TRBV4-3 and TRBJ1-5, with 9 positions matching TRBD1. Trimming removed 5 bases from V and 6 bases from J; junction bases left unmatched: 5. The germline CDR1 and CDR2 sequences are LGHNA and YSLEER. The CDR3 has 14 amino acids. CDR3 sequence: CASSLDRGGQPQHF. DNA for the CDR3: TGCGCCAGCAGCTTGGACAGGGGAGGTCAGCCCCAGCATTTT.

V is TRBV6-5 and J is TRBJ1-3; 7 nucleotides line up with TRBD1. CDR1 MNHEY and CDR2 SVGAGI come from the germline V gene. With V trimmed by 6 bases and J by 1 base, 3 bases remained unmatched. The CDR3 spans 14 residues. The CDR3 region is CASRGQLSGNTIYF. DNA of the CDR3: TGTGCCAGCAGGGGACAGCTATCTGGAAACACCATATATTTT.

The chain links TRBV28 to TRBJ2-7; tentatively, D is TRBD2 (6 bases). The CDR3 runs to 13 residues. The V and J ends lost 2 bases and 3 bases respectively, with 8 bases between them. CDR1 is MDHEN and CDR2 is SYDVKM in the germline V gene. CDR3 in amino acids: CASSLGRDYEQYF. The CDR3 DNA is TGTGCCAGCAGTTTAGGGCGGGACTACGAGCAGTACTTC.

CDR3 bases: TGTGCCTGGGGGACAGGGGGTTCTGGAAACACCATATATTTT. This encodes CAWGTGGSGNTIYF. The rearrangement joins TRBV30 to TRBJ1-3; 11 nucleotides align to TRBD1. The CDR3 consists of 14 residues. Germline V gives CDR1 GTSNPN, CDR2 SVGIG (reference sequence). Trimming took 5 bases from V and 1 from J; bases not matched to a gene: 1.

The chain recombines TRBV28 with TRBJ1-6, with 8 bases identical to TRBD1. J was trimmed by 7 bases and V by 6 bases; bases with no gene match: 11. This CDR3 region has 16 residues. The germline V gene has CDR1 MDHEN and CDR2 SYDVKM. Here the CDR3 DNA reads TGTGCCAGCAGGTCAAGACAGGGGCCGGGGAATTCACCCCTCCACTTT. This sequence encodes CASRSRQGPGNSPLHF.